This T cell receptor beta chain was captured by sequencing in a study of patients and donors after allogeneic stem cell transplantation. This clonotype occurred many times. V lost 2 bases to trimming and J lost 7 bases, with 9 bases between them. The germline gives CDR1 GTSNPN, CDR2 SVGIG (reference sequence). This CDR3 spans 13 amino acids. In TCRdb, the RT-PCR reads were re-called with MiXCR into one record per CDR3 protein. In the table there are fewer than 30,000 distinct CDR3 sequences, roughly 8% of which are singletons. V and J are TRBV30 and TRBJ1-6, with a weak D call TRBD1 (5 bases). Source material: blood, either unsorted or a sorted T cell fraction (not recorded which). This clonotype originated in a human donor who was either an allogeneic HSCT recipient or a stem cell or donor lymphocyte infusion donor (not recorded which). It is not recorded whose cells these are; they may come from a transplant donor. The CDR3 DNA sequence: TGTGCCTGGAGTCGGACAAACAATTCACCCCTCCACTTT. Its translation is CAWSRTNNSPLHF.